The sequence of this T cell receptor (beta chain) was determined in a study of blood T cell repertoires in COVID-19 (dated by TCRdb to the early 2020s). In terms of the full investigation: The collaborator samples originated in the United States, Italy and Spain and spanned the acute and convalescent phases of COVID-19. Deeply sampled blood TCRbeta repertoires from subjects exposed to, actively infected with, or recovered from COVID-19 were included in the dataset. The prospective study material was composed of cDNA or gDNA derived from T cells, B-cell-depleted T cells, or PBMCs. Sample metadata almost always included a de-identified subject ID, COVID-19 status, age in years and sex. Where available, HLA class I and class II types were taken from metadata supplied by the sample provider and were not determined by assay-based typing. Samples were obtained from the ongoing ImmuneRACE study (first 160 participants) and from over 1,000 subjects provided by 6 global collaborators. The repertoires were made available in a free public database intended to serve as a resource for research on the immune response to SARS-CoV-2.

Whole blood was collected in K2EDTA tubes by collaborating institutions according to the institutions' own protocols. For TCRbeta analysis, collaborators shipped samples in one of three forms: frozen whole blood, isolated PBMCs, or DNA extracted from either of those sample types. The V end gives up 7 bases and the J end 2 bases, leaving 9 bases in the junction not matched to a gene. The CDR3 sequence holds 15 residues, the cysteine and phenylalanine included. CDR3 DNA only is kept here, 45 bases in frame from base 1. Via the germline V gene, CDR1 is KGHDR and CDR2 SFDVKD. Overall study results and their limits: How much clinical and demographic metadata was included differed by source and by participant, and the metadata was provided uncurated.

Details on this clone: What antigen it recognizes has not been identified. Base qualities were left out, and no much larger clone turns up one base away.

TCRbeta CDR3 regions were amplified from genomic DNA using the immunoSEQ Assay, a bias-controlled multiplex PCR. The published analysis was carried out like this. The number of nucleated cells in each sample was estimated from the amplification of reference gene primers within the assay. Sequence reads were collapsed and filtered to measure the absolute abundance of every unique TCRbeta CDR3 rearrangement. Productive Simpson clonality was computed per sample as the square root of Simpson's diversity index over productive rearrangements. The table comes from immuneACCESS by way of TCRdb, which keeps in-frame sequences with V and J called. Part of the clones is missing from these tables; in studies checked, under half for an unresolved V gene and the rest for unknown reasons. The V and J calls and clone size come from that table; D and trimming were worked out from the DNA. The sample table shows some 100,000 clones, and approximately 93% are seen once. The ten largest clones add up to roughly 0.97% of the sample.

Input material: peripheral blood. The receptor was isolated from a man aged 60 to 69 with acute or convalescent COVID-19. Recombination linked TRBV24-1 to TRBJ2-5; the junction holds 7 bases that match TRBD1. The DNA sequence follows: TGTGCCACCAGGCCGAGACAGGGTGGACAAGAGACCCAGTACTTC. Translated, this gives CATRPRQGGQETQYF.